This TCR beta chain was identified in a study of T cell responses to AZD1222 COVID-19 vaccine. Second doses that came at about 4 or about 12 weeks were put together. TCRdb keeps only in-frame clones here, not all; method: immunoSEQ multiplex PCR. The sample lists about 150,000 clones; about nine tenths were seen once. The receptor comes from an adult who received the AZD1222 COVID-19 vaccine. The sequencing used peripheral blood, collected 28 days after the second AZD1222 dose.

The CDR3: CASRYTGLAEAFF. The CDR3 DNA is TGTGCCAGCCGATACACAGGGTTGGCTGAAGCTTTCTTT. This chain links TRBV3-1 (or the pseudogene TRBV3-2) with TRBJ1-1; weak D call: TRBD1 (6 bases). The V gene's germline CDR1 is LGHDT and CDR2 YNNKEL (reference sequence). The CDR3 runs 13 residues. Trimming stripped 8 bases from V and 6 bases from J, with 16 bases between.